The 31 T cell receptor beta chains given below trace back to one sample, sequenced in a study of T cell responses to AZD1222 COVID-19 vaccine. TCRdb's copy holds only in-frame clones and misses some; the assay was immunoSEQ multiplex PCR. The sample lists 150,000 to 200,000 clones, roughly 92% occurring once. Here the sequenced sample was peripheral blood, taken 28 days after the second AZD1222 dose. The receptors come from an adult who received the AZD1222 COVID-19 vaccine.

V gene TRBV28 combines with J gene TRBJ2-3; 9 bases line up with TRBD2. Germline V gene data show CDR1 as MDHEN and CDR2 as SYDVKM. The CDR3 loop spans 15 amino acids. This CDR3 reads CATQRASGITDTQYF. DNA for the CDR3: TGTGCTACCCAACGGGCTAGCGGGATCACAGATACGCAGTATTTT.

The chain is built from TRBV12-3 or TRBV12-4 and TRBJ2-7, with D possibly TRBD1 on 6 matching bases. The CDR3 runs 13 residues. Between the trimmed V and J ends, which lost 6 bases and 2 bases, there was a span of 11 bases. As DNA, the CDR3 is TGTGCCAGCAGATACGGACAGACCTACGAGCAGTACTTC. Amino acid sequence: CASRYGQTYEQYF.

The chain joins TRBV9 to TRBJ2-1, with D tentatively TRBD2 (6 bases). The CDR3 totals 16 residues. CDR1 is SGDLS, CDR2 YYNGEE, per germline. Trimming cost V 0 bases and J 4 bases, with 14 bases left between them. In DNA, the CDR3 is TGTGCCAGCAGCGTAGTTGAGCTAGCGCTTTACAATGAGCAGTTCTTC. Its translation: CASSVVELALYNEQFF. The full variable domain, rest sourced from reference TRBV9 and TRBJ2-1, is DSGVTQTPKHLITATGQRVTLRCSPRSGDLSVYWYQQSLDQGLQFLIQYYNGEERAKGNILERFSAQQFPDLHSELNLSSLELGDSALYFCASSVVELALYNEQFFGPGTRLTVL.

The chain employs TRBV7-2 and TRBJ1-1, with TRBD1 matching over 7 bases. CDR1 and CDR2 from the germline V gene are SGHTA and FQGNSA. This CDR3 region has 13 residues. V lost 5 bases to trimming and J lost 10 bases; unmatched junction nucleotides: 10. CDR3 nucleotides: TGTGCCAGCAGCCAGGGGGGGGGTTTGGTAGCTTTCTTT. This sequence encodes CASSQGGGLVAFF.

In its sample, this clone was seen a few times. The chain has TRBV18 and TRBJ1-1; 7 nucleotides match TRBD1. The CDR3 has 14 amino acids. The junction had 10 bases not matched to a gene; V was cut back by 6 bases and J by 6 bases. The germline V gene has CDR1 KGHSH and CDR2 LQKENI. The CDR3 loop reads CASSPTGTGAEAFF. CDR3 bases: TGTGCCAGCTCGCCGACAGGGACGGGGGCTGAAGCTTTCTTT.

The J gene is TRBJ1-1, the V gene TRBV28; 7 bases are a match to TRBD1. Germline assignment: CDR1 MDHEN and CDR2 SYDVKM. The junction had 14 bases not matched to a gene; V was cut back by 6 bases and J by 4 bases. This CDR3 is 16 amino acids long. The CDR3 DNA reads TGTGCCAGCAGGGGTCGGACAGGAACGCTCCCCACTGAAGCTTTCTTT. It specifies CASRGRTGTLPTEAFF.

For this clone: Different DNA sequences within this sample yield the same CDR3. The V gene is TRBV5-6, the J gene TRBJ2-3; 7 nucleotides align to TRBD2. V dropped 1 base and J dropped 3; count of bases not matched to a gene: 5. The CDR3 length is 15 residues. Germline CDR1 and CDR2: SGHDT and YYEEEE. The CDR3 nucleotides are TGTGCCAGCAGCTTGCGCGGGAGTAGGACAGATACGCAGTATTTT. This encodes CASSLRGSRTDTQYF.

The J gene is TRBJ1-2, the V gene TRBV9, with D perhaps TRBD1 (5 bases). V was shortened by 0 bases and J by 0 bases, with 9 bases between the two germline ends. CDR3 length: 15 amino acids. The germline CDR1 and CDR2 sequences are SGDLS and YYNGEE. Here the CDR3 DNA reads TGTGCCAGCAGCGTAGCCAGGGCAGCTAACTATGGCTACACCTTC. This encodes CASSVARAANYGYTF.

The V call is TRBV2, the J call TRBJ2-2; 7 bases are shared with TRBD2. Losses at the gene ends were 4 bases for V and 5 bases for J; bases not matched to a gene: 7. This CDR3 is 15 amino acids long. Per the germline V gene, CDR1 is SNHLY and CDR2 is FYNNEI. CDR3 sequence (DNA): TGTGCCAGCAGTGGGGCGGGAGTTTCGACCGGGGAGCTGTTTTTT. The encoded protein is CASSGAGVSTGELFF.

The chain couples TRBV28 to TRBJ2-7, with 12 nucleotides matching TRBD1. The CDR3 consists of 16 residues. CDR1 and CDR2 from the germline V gene are MDHEN and SYDVKM. V gave up 7 bases and J gave up 2 bases; unmatched junction bases: 9. CDR3 sequence (DNA): TGTGCCAGCACCAACCCCGGGACAGGGGGCCCCTACGAGCAGTACTTC. Its protein is CASTNPGTGGPYEQYF.

This clone appeared once. The CDR3: CASRLQGGNTEAFF. The CDR3 bases are TGTGCCAGCAGACTACAGGGGGGGAACACTGAAGCTTTCTTT. The chain couples TRBV6-5 to TRBJ1-1, with 8 bases that match TRBD1. Germline V gene data show CDR1 as MNHEY and CDR2 as SVGAGI. The CDR3 sequence is 14 residues long. After removal of 6 bases from V and 1 base from J, the junction contained 4 bases not matched to a gene.

The chain recombines TRBV7-2 with TRBJ2-7; 12 bases map to TRBD2. J lost 6 bases, V lost 4 bases, and 7 bases had no gene match. There are 15 residues in the CDR3. Germline V gene data show CDR1 as SGHTA and CDR2 as FQGNSA. The CDR3 loop reads CASSSGLAGLGEQYF. CDR3 coding DNA: TGTGCCAGCAGCTCCGGACTAGCGGGATTGGGCGAGCAGTACTTC. Filled out from reference TRBV7-2 and TRBJ2-7, the complete variable domain reads GAGVSQSPSNKVTEKGKDVELRCDPISGHTALYWYRQSLGQGLEFLIYFQGNSAPDKSGLPSDRFSAERTGGSVSTLTIQRTQQEDSAVYLCASSSGLAGLGEQYFGPGTRLTVT.

The J gene is TRBJ2-3, the V gene TRBV25-1; 12 bases are a match to TRBD2. CDR1 and CDR2 from the germline V gene are MGHDK and SYGVNS. The CDR3 runs 15 residues. V shed 6 bases, J shed 5 bases, and the junction held 6 bases outside the gene matches. CDR3 protein: CASRPSGRAIDTQYF. DNA of the CDR3: TGTGCCAGCAGACCTAGCGGGAGGGCGATAGATACGCAGTATTTT.

J is TRBJ1-6 and V is TRBV5-5; D remains unclear. Trimming took off 0 bases at V and 7 bases at J, with 5 bases between the two ends. The V gene's germline CDR1 is SGHKS and CDR2 YYEKEE (reference sequence). This CDR3 contains 13 residues. CDR3 sequence: CASSLVENSPLHF. CDR3 nucleotide sequence: TGTGCCAGCAGCTTGGTCGAAAATTCACCCCTCCACTTT.

The chain is built from TRBV27 and TRBJ2-1; D gene ambiguous. Germline V CDR1 and CDR2: MNHEY, SMNVEV (reference sequence). The CDR3 has 13 residues. Trimming cost V 8 bases and J 0 bases, with 8 bases left between them. The CDR3 is CASQLSSYNEQFF. The CDR3 DNA sequence: TGTGCCAGCCAGCTGAGCTCCTACAATGAGCAGTTCTTC.

V gene TRBV11-1 combines with J gene TRBJ2-1; D is possibly TRBD2 (5 bases). This CDR3 region has 15 residues. Trimming left V 5 bases short and J 4 bases short, with 15 bases between. Germline lookup yields CDR1 SGHAT and CDR2 FQDESV (reference sequence). CDR3 nucleotide sequence: TGTGCCAGCAGCCCCTGGGGAGCGGCATACAATGAGCAGTTCTTC. It translates to CASSPWGAAYNEQFF.

This chain uses TRBV3-1 (or the pseudogene TRBV3-2) with TRBJ2-3; 8 bases are shared with TRBD1. V dropped 4 bases and J dropped 3; count of bases not matched to a gene: 9. The CDR3 consists of 16 residues. CDR1 and CDR2 (germline): LGHDT, YNNKEL (reference sequence). CDR3 loop: CASSLGQGSGTDTQYF. CDR3 bases: TGTGCCAGCAGCCTTGGACAGGGCAGTGGTACAGATACGCAGTATTTT.

The chain carries TRBV29-1 and TRBJ2-2, with a possible D match to TRBD1 (5 bases). This CDR3 has 14 amino acids. Trimming took 1 base from V and 5 from J, leaving 11 bases between them. Germline CDR1 is SQVTM and CDR2 is ANQGSEA. This CDR3 is CSVEGVGDTGELFF. CDR3 nucleotides: TGCAGCGTTGAAGGGGTAGGGGATACCGGGGAGCTGTTTTTT.

The J gene is TRBJ2-7, the V gene TRBV6-2 or TRBV6-3, with D possibly TRBD2 on 5 matching bases. This CDR3 has 16 residues. The germline V gene has CDR1 MNHEY and CDR2 SVGEGT. With 0 bases removed from V and 1 base from J, the gap between germline ends came to 13 bases. The CDR3 protein is CASSYSKQEVSYEQYF. CDR3 DNA sequence: TGTGCCAGCAGTTACTCGAAGCAGGAGGTGTCCTACGAGCAGTACTTC.

The rearrangement links TRBV29-1 to TRBJ2-5; possibly TRBD1 or TRBD2 for D (5 bases each). Trimming left V 4 bases short and J 4 bases short, with 10 bases between. The length of the CDR3 is 12 residues. CDR1 and CDR2 from the germline V gene are SQVTM and ANQGSEA. The CDR3 DNA reads TGCAGCGTTGTCCCTGGGGGAGAGACCCAGTACTTC. Translation gives CSVVPGGETQYF.

This chain connects TRBV5-1 to TRBJ2-1, with 11 bases matching TRBD1. Trimming at V came to 4 bases and at J to 3 bases, leaving 15 bases not matched to a gene. The CDR3 loop spans 19 amino acids. The germline V gene encodes CDR1 SGHRS and CDR2 YFSETQ. CDR3 nucleotides: TGCGCCAGCAGCATCCGGGGACAGGGGGTGTCTCTAGACTACAATGAGCAGTTCTTC. It encodes CASSIRGQGVSLDYNEQFF.

For the CDR3, the DNA is TGTGCCAGCTCACGGGGTAGTGGGGACACTGAAGCTTTCTTT. This sequence encodes CASSRGSGDTEAFF. V usage is TRBV18 and J usage is TRBJ1-1; D gene uncertain. The CDR3 extends over 14 amino acids. Trimming left V 4 bases short and J 3 bases short, with 12 bases between. Per the germline V gene, CDR1 is KGHSH and CDR2 is LQKENI.

V and J are TRBV19 and TRBJ1-5, with 11 nucleotides matching TRBD1. The germline V gene encodes CDR1 LNHDA and CDR2 SQIVND (reference sequence). This CDR3 is 17 amino acids long. The J segment lost 0 bases and the V segment lost 4 bases, leaving 5 bases of the junction unmatched. CDR3 sequence reads: CASSTRDRGYSNQPQHF. The DNA of the CDR3 is TGTGCCAGTAGTACCCGGGACAGGGGGTATAGCAATCAGCCCCAGCATTTT.

The chain combines TRBV18 with TRBJ1-6, with no clear D. The CDR3 loop spans 13 amino acids. Per germline, CDR1 KGHSH and CDR2 LQKENI. The V gene lost 6 bases and the J gene lost 6 bases, with 9 bases spanning the gap. The CDR3 here is CASSASGNSPLHF. The DNA of the CDR3 is TGTGCCAGCTCCGCTTCGGGTAATTCACCCCTCCACTTT. Full variable domain (rest looked up from reference TRBV18 and TRBJ1-6): NAGVMQNPRHLVRRRGQEARLRCSPMKGHSHVYWYRQLPEEGLKFMVYLQKENIIDESGMPKERFSAEFPKEGPSILRIQQVVRGDSAAYFCASSASGNSPLHFGNGTRLTVT.

This CDR3 is CASSQDWGTTRYNEQFF. The CDR3 region has the DNA TGCGCCAGCAGCCAAGATTGGGGGACTACACGTTACAATGAGCAGTTCTTC. This sequence joins TRBV4-3 and TRBJ2-1, with 7 nucleotides matching TRBD2. V shed 0 bases and J 4 bases; nucleotides not matched to a gene: 9. This CDR3 is 17 amino acids long. Germline values: CDR1 LGHNA, CDR2 YSLEER.

This clone was counted a few times. This chain links TRBV19 with TRBJ2-1; 7 nucleotides line up with TRBD1. The CDR3 spans 15 residues. V shed 5 bases and J 6 bases; nucleotides not matched to a gene: 10. Germline CDR1 reads LNHDA; CDR2 reads SQIVND (reference sequence). The CDR3 loop reads CASSDTGVMSNEQFF. CDR3 sequence (DNA): TGTGCCAGTAGTGACACAGGGGTTATGAGCAATGAGCAGTTCTTC.

This clone was detected once. CDR3 loop: CASSLGTAYGYTF. The CDR3 coding sequence is TGTGCCAGCAGCTTAGGGACAGCCTATGGCTACACCTTC. The chain links TRBV5-6 to TRBJ1-2; 7 bases line up with TRBD1. The CDR3 is 13 amino acids. V gave up 2 bases and J gave up 4 bases; unmatched junction bases: 2. Germline CDR1 SGHDT, CDR2 YYEEEE. Full variable domain (rest looked up from reference TRBV5-6 and TRBJ1-2): DAGVTQSPTHLIKTRGQQVTLRCSPKSGHDTVSWYQQALGQGPQFIFQYYEEEERQRGNFPDRFSGHQFPNYSSELNVNALLLGDSALYLCASSLGTAYGYTFGSGTRLTVV.

The CDR3 DNA reads as TGTGCCAGCAGGGACAGGGGGCTCAATCAGCCCCAGCATTTT. It encodes CASRDRGLNQPQHF. The V call is TRBV6-5, the J call TRBJ1-5; 11 bases align to TRBD1. J gave up 3 bases and V 6 bases, and 1 base lay outside the gene matches. The CDR3 loop spans 14 amino acids. The germline V gene encodes CDR1 MNHEY and CDR2 SVGAGI.

This chain connects TRBV18 to TRBJ1-6; 11 nucleotides match TRBD1. The CDR3 consists of 14 residues. The V and J ends lost 3 bases and 9 bases, in that order; junction bases with no gene match: 1. CDR1 and CDR2 from the germline V gene are KGHSH and LQKENI. CDR3 nucleotides: TGTGCCAGCTCACCGGACAGGGGGCGTTCACCCCTCCACTTT. Protein product: CASSPDRGRSPLHF.

This chain links TRBV7-9 with TRBJ2-7; D perhaps matches TRBD2 (5 bases). The CDR3 runs 17 residues. Trimming took off 5 bases at V and 0 bases at J, with 20 bases between the two ends. The germline CDR1 and CDR2 sequences are SEHNR and FQNEAQ (reference sequence). In DNA, the CDR3 is TGTGCCAGCAGCGAAAAGCATAGAGACTACTACTCCTACGAGCAGTACTTC. As protein: CASSEKHRDYYSYEQYF.

The chain combines TRBV18 with TRBJ2-7; 7 bases are a match to TRBD2. The CDR3 has 15 residues. The trim removed 4 bases at V and 4 bases at J, leaving 10 bases unmatched. Germline CDR1 reads KGHSH; CDR2 reads LQKENI. CDR3 nucleotides: TGTGCCAGCTCACAGTTAGGCGGGAGCTCGTACGAGCAGTACTTC. Its protein is CASSQLGGSSYEQYF.